This entry lists 24 T cell receptor beta chains sequenced from one sample in a study of CD4 T cells in relation to SARS-CoV-2 and coronaviruses. The unexposed donors gave CD4+ T cells in about 2011-2018, prior to COVID-19. Clones were read by immunoSEQ multiplex PCR, and TCRdb kept only the in-frame ones, dropping some. The sample yields about 68,000 clones, more than 80% seen once. The specimen was naive CD4+ T cells from PBMCs. Subset indicated: naive CD4+ T cells isolated by negative enrichment. All receptors come from a human donor in good health.

This clone appeared once. V is TRBV7-2 and J is TRBJ2-5; 8 bases match TRBD2. J gave up 5 bases and V 5 bases, and 7 bases lay outside the gene matches. This CDR3 spans 14 amino acids. Germline V gene sequence: CDR1 SGHTA, CDR2 FQGNSA. CDR3 nucleotide sequence: TGTGCCAGCAGCCCCGAGCGGGGGATCGAGACCCAGTACTTC. This codes for CASSPERGIETQYF.

The rearrangement links TRBV20-1 to TRBJ1-1; no definite D call. Trimming took off 7 bases at V and 5 bases at J, with 11 bases between the two ends. The CDR3 runs 11 residues. The germline V gene has CDR1 DFQATT and CDR2 SNEGSKA (reference sequence). The CDR3 DNA reads as TGCAGTGTAAAACGGAGGACTGAAGCTTTCTTT. This sequence encodes CSVKRRTEAFF.

This clone was detected only a few times. J is TRBJ1-5 and V is TRBV4-2, with D unclear. CDR3 size: 15 residues. Germline CDR1 reads LGHNA; CDR2 reads YNFKEQ. V lost 2 bases and J lost 7, with 15 bases in between. CDR3 region: CASSQFGGGDQPQHF. The DNA for the CDR3 is TGTGCCAGCAGCCAATTCGGCGGCGGAGACCAGCCCCAGCATTTT.

CDR3 amino acids: CASSAVDTGELFF. The CDR3 DNA follows: TGTGCCAGCAGCGCCGTGGACACCGGGGAGCTGTTTTTT. The rearrangement uses TRBV11-3 and TRBJ2-2, with D unclear. V lost 5 bases and J 3 bases, leaving 7 bases between the germline ends. The CDR3 totals 13 residues. Germline CDR1 and CDR2: SGHNT and YENEEA. Full variable domain (rest looked up from reference TRBV11-3 and TRBJ2-2): EAGVVQSPRYKIIEKKQPVAFWCNPISGHNTLYWYLQNLGQGPELLIRYENEEAVDDSQLPKDRFSAERLKGVDSTLKIQPAELGDSAVYLCASSAVDTGELFFGEGSRLTVL.

This chain connects TRBV6-5 to TRBJ2-1; a weak D match, TRBD2 (6 bases). The CDR3 loop spans 12 amino acids. Between the trimmed V and J ends, which lost 9 bases and 4 bases, there was a span of 10 bases. From germline, CDR1 is MNHEY and CDR2 SVGAGI. This chain's CDR3 is CASGLPYNEQFF. In DNA form, the CDR3 reads TGTGCCAGTGGACTACCTTACAATGAGCAGTTCTTC.

The V and J genes are TRBV28 and TRBJ1-1, with D unclear. Germline V gene data show CDR1 as MDHEN and CDR2 as SYDVKM. Deletions cut 5 bases from V and 0 bases from J, with 10 bases between. The CDR3 runs 14 residues. The CDR3 spells CASSQPRMNTEAFF. CDR3 DNA sequence: TGTGCCAGCAGTCAGCCTCGAATGAACACTGAAGCTTTCTTT.

J is TRBJ2-3 and V is TRBV24-1; D gene unclear. This CDR3 is 16 amino acids long. Trimming took off 3 bases at V and 2 bases at J, with 14 bases between the two ends. Germline values: CDR1 KGHDR, CDR2 SFDVKD. The CDR3 is CATSDPSPLSTDTQYF. The CDR3 DNA reads TGTGCCACCAGTGATCCGTCACCCCTCTCCACAGATACGCAGTATTTT.

V is TRBV7-9 and J is TRBJ1-1, with D perhaps TRBD1 (5 bases). The V gene's germline CDR1 is SEHNR and CDR2 FQNEAQ (reference sequence). This CDR3 has 15 amino acids. Deletions cut 1 base from V and 1 base from J, with 10 bases between. This CDR3 reads CASSLGDSRNTEAFF. The CDR3 nucleotides read TGTGCCAGCAGCTTAGGGGACTCGAGGAACACTGAAGCTTTCTTT.

This chain connects TRBV7-9 to TRBJ2-1, with 15 bases identical to TRBD2. The CDR3 runs to 16 residues. After removal of 2 bases from V and 14 bases from J, the junction contained 10 bases not matched to a gene. The germline V gene has CDR1 SEHNR and CDR2 FQNEAQ (reference sequence). CDR3: CASSLPGLAGGPWEFF. For the CDR3, the DNA is TGTGCCAGCAGCTTACCCGGACTAGCGGGGGGGCCATGGGAGTTCTTC.

This chain joins TRBV5-1 and TRBJ1-2, with 7 bases that match TRBD1. CDR1 and CDR2 (germline): SGHRS, YFSETQ. CDR3 length: 13 residues. V was clipped by 4 bases and J by 4 bases; unmatched bases: 4. CDR3 bases: TGCGCCAGCAGCGGACAGGAGGCCTATGGCTACACCTTC. Amino acids: CASSGQEAYGYTF.

V usage is TRBV27 and J usage is TRBJ1-5; perhaps TRBD1 as D (6 bases). Germline V gene data show CDR1 as MNHEY and CDR2 as SMNVEV (reference sequence). V was clipped by 6 bases and J by 6 bases, with 12 bases between them. This CDR3 has 13 residues. The CDR3 bases are TGTGCCAGCAGAAACAGGGTCGGTCAGCCCCAGCATTTT. Residues: CASRNRVGQPQHF.

The chain has TRBV3-1 (or the pseudogene TRBV3-2) and TRBJ2-1; 8 nucleotides line up with TRBD2. There are 14 residues in the CDR3. V dropped 4 bases and J dropped 3; count of bases not matched to a gene: 2. Germline lookup yields CDR1 LGHDT and CDR2 YNNKEL (reference sequence). CDR3 bases: TGTGCCAGCAGCCGGACTAGCAGCTACAATGAGCAGTTCTTC. Translation: CASSRTSSYNEQFF.

The chain links TRBV10-2 to TRBJ1-1; no firm D call. V lost 4 bases and J lost 4, with 13 bases in between. The germline V gene has CDR1 WSHSY and CDR2 SAAADI. This CDR3 spans 14 amino acids. The CDR3 is CASSGGSLSTEAFF. The DNA for the CDR3 is TGCGCCAGCAGTGGCGGCAGCCTGAGCACTGAAGCTTTCTTT.

The CDR3 reads CASSPGGNSNYEQYF. CDR3 DNA: TGTGCCAGCAGCCCCGGGGGGAATAGTAACTACGAGCAGTACTTC. The chain is built from TRBV9 and TRBJ2-7; 7 bases line up with TRBD2. The CDR3 sequence is 15 residues long. Trimming at V came to 4 bases and at J to 3 bases, leaving 10 bases not matched to a gene. Looked up from germline, CDR1 is SGDLS and CDR2 is YYNGEE.

V and J are TRBV2 and TRBJ2-5, with 8 bases that match TRBD1. After removal of 7 bases from V and 5 bases from J, the junction contained 6 bases not matched to a gene. CDR3 length equals 13 residues. Germline V CDR1 and CDR2: SNHLY, FYNNEI. The CDR3 DNA sequence: TGTGCCAGCATTCAGGGGGCTACGGAGACCCAGTACTTC. Translation gives CASIQGATETQYF.

This sequence joins TRBV28 and TRBJ1-2; D possibly corresponds to TRBD1 (6 bases). CDR3 length: 16 amino acids. CDR1 is MDHEN, CDR2 SYDVKM, per germline. V was shortened by 0 bases and J by 1 base, with 12 bases between the two germline ends. In nucleotides, the CDR3 is TGTGCCAGCAGTTTATGGGCGCGGGGGCATAACTATGGCTACACCTTC. It is translated as CASSLWARGHNYGYTF.

This sequence joins TRBV18 and TRBJ2-1; tentatively, D is TRBD2 (6 bases). Trimming removed 0 bases at V and 9 bases at J, with 12 bases between. From germline, CDR1 is KGHSH and CDR2 LQKENI. The CDR3 extends over 14 amino acids. Written as DNA, the CDR3 is TGTGCCAGCTCACCACCTGGCCCCGGGAGTGAGCAGTTCTTC. This gives the protein CASSPPGPGSEQFF.

This sequence joins TRBV12-3 or TRBV12-4 and TRBJ1-5, with TRBD1 as a possible D gene (5 bases). V lost 5 bases, J lost 7 bases, and 12 bases lay in between. CDR3 length: 13 residues. The CDR3 DNA is TGTGCCAGCAGTCCTCAGGGTTGGCAGCCCCAGCATTTT. It is translated as CASSPQGWQPQHF.

V is TRBV7-2 and J is TRBJ1-2; D unresolved. Trimming stripped 8 bases from V and 0 bases from J, with 10 bases between. The CDR3 runs 13 residues. Germline-derived CDR1 and CDR2 are SGHTA and FQGNSA. The CDR3 bases are TGTGCCAGCGCTACAGACCCTAACTATGGCTACACCTTC. This sequence encodes CASATDPNYGYTF.

This clone was detected once. The rearrangement links TRBV7-3 to TRBJ2-2; D assignment may be TRBD1 or TRBD2 (5 bases each). V lost 2 bases and J 5 bases, leaving 12 bases between the germline ends. The CDR3 length is 15 residues. CDR1 and CDR2 from the germline V gene are SGHTA and FQGTGA. The CDR3, as DNA: TGTGCCAGCAGCTTACGTGGGGGTGGGACCGGGGAGCTGTTTTTT. This sequence encodes CASSLRGGGTGELFF.

The chain joins TRBV11-2 to TRBJ1-2; the D is unclear. V was cut by 2 bases and J by 1 base, with 5 bases left in between. Germline V gene sequence: CDR1 SGHAT, CDR2 FQNNGV. The CDR3 is 13 residues long. The CDR3 reads CASSLNFNYGYTF. The CDR3 nucleotides read TGTGCCAGCAGCTTAAATTTTAACTATGGCTACACCTTC.

The genes are TRBV10-3 and TRBJ1-1; 8 nucleotides match TRBD1. The V and J ends lost 6 bases and 1 base, in that order; junction bases with no gene match: 1. The CDR3 is made up of 13 amino acids. Germline values: CDR1 ENHRY, CDR2 SYGVKD. The CDR3 spells CAIRDRENTEAFF. The CDR3 region has the DNA TGTGCCATCAGGGACAGGGAGAACACTGAAGCTTTCTTT.

V usage is TRBV4-3 and J usage is TRBJ1-4; the D is unclear. The CDR3 spans 14 residues. Per germline, CDR1 LGHNA and CDR2 YSLEER. V gave up 0 bases and J gave up 3 bases, with 5 bases separating them. CDR3: CASSQDPANEKLFF. CDR3 DNA: TGCGCCAGCAGCCAAGACCCGGCTAATGAAAAACTGTTTTTT.

V gene TRBV10-1 combines with J gene TRBJ2-7, with unresolved D. Germline CDR1 reads WNHNN; CDR2 reads SYGVQD (reference sequence). Trimming stripped 2 bases from V and 3 bases from J, with 8 bases between. The CDR3 totals 13 residues. The CDR3 DNA reads TGCGCCAGCAGTGAGGCAGGCCGCTACGAGCAGTACTTC. This encodes CASSEAGRYEQYF.